The clone carrying this T cell receptor (beta chain) was counted between two and nine times. As yet, its antigen is unknown. These data come from a study of PD-1 blockade in classical Hodgkin lymphoma. Study-wide points: Reported baseline diversity: healthy donors highest, relapsed/refractory patients lowest. The causes of the repertoire differences, possibly disease activity or prior therapy, remain undefined.

The CDR3 extends over 12 amino acids. V lost 2 bases, J lost 6 bases, and 8 bases lay in between. Germline V gene data show CDR1 as MNHEY and CDR2 as SMNVEV (reference sequence). Stated time point: newly diagnosed, previously untreated cHL patient sample. Negative selection with magnets was how CD8+ T cells were isolated from the thawed PBMCs. Comparison came from newly diagnosed, untreated classical Hodgkin lymphoma PBMCs. Here immunoSEQ multiplex PCR was the method, and the copy in TCRdb shows in-frame clones only, minus some. This sample has about 21,000 clones, with around nine tenths found just once.

J is TRBJ2-7 and V is TRBV27; unclear D gene. This clonotype originated in a human donor with classical Hodgkin lymphoma. The sequenced sample was CD8+ T cells from blood. The CDR3 DNA reads as TGTGCCAGCAGTTTAACCTGGGGCGAGCAGTACTTC. Translated, it gives CASSLTWGEQYF.